This TCR beta chain was recorded in a study of T-cell reconstitution after alpha-beta-depleted transplantation in children. Study-wide points: Diversity and T-cell counts at one year after transplant derived mostly from new T cells. Surviving thymic progenitors and recipient T cells were the source of high TCRbeta diversity at day 60 in some patients. Alpha-beta T cells about two months after transplant reportedly derived from several hundred expanded graft clones.

V lost 6 bases and J 2 bases, leaving 13 bases between the germline ends. The CDR3 totals 14 residues. As to this clonotype: No antigen is known for it.

Using unique molecular identifiers, the investigators prepared the TCRbeta library. TCRdb reanalysed the PCR reads using MiXCR and keeps one entry per CDR3 protein. The sample lists about 210,000 distinct CDR3 sequences; about 15% were seen once. The input for sequencing was PBMCs, mostly from graft donor cells, taken 360 days after TCRalphabeta/CD19-depleted stem cell transplant. V is TRBV12-3 or TRBV12-4 and J is TRBJ2-5; the D gene could be TRBD1 or TRBD2 (5 bases each). The sequence came from a male patient between 2 and 9 years old who had a stem cell transplant for acute lymphoblastic leukemia, so the T cells may come from the graft donor. The CDR3 coding sequence is TGTGCCAGCAGGAGATCGGGACGGCAAGAGACCCAGTACTTC. This translates into CASRRSGRQETQYF.